This T cell receptor (beta chain) was profiled in a study of read filtering for tumor transcriptome and immune sequencing. General study points: Single-read clonotypes: about 83% of IR-seq clonotypes (around 4% of reads), about 75% of RNA-seq clonotypes (44.6% of reads).

The CDR3 totals 13 residues. Trimming pared 6 bases from V and 3 bases from J, leaving 9 bases between. Germline CDR1 and CDR2: LNHNV and YYDKDF (reference sequence). Molecular barcoded adaptors covering alpha/delta and beta/gamma chains were used on roughly 400 ng RNA. TCRdb processed the reads anew with MiXCR; each CDR3 protein has one entry. The table has about 86,000 distinct CDR3 sequences, roughly an eighth seen once. This clonotype was found once. The antigen remains undetermined. The clonotype was recovered from a donor aged 40 or over with multiple myeloma. Sequenced sample: a population of CD138-negative cells sorted from bone marrow. The V gene is TRBV15, the J gene TRBJ2-1; D is perhaps TRBD2 (6 bases). The DNA for the CDR3 is TGTGCCACCAGTGGGGGGTTCTACAATGAGCAGTTCTTC. Residues: CATSGGFYNEQFF.